The 3 T cell receptor beta chains presented below share a single source sample, sequenced in a study of blood T cell repertoires in COVID-19. The protocol was immunoSEQ multiplex PCR, while the TCRdb copy is restricted to in-frame clones and leaves out a portion. The sample records approximately 20,000 clones, 85% to 90% being singletons. Material: peripheral blood. The source is a man aged 65 to 79 with acute or convalescent COVID-19.

The chain couples TRBV11-2 to TRBJ2-2, with TRBD1 as a possible D gene (6 bases). Germline values: CDR1 SGHAT, CDR2 FQNNGV. Trimming removed 7 bases from V and 3 bases from J, with 18 bases in between. The CDR3 length is 16 residues. The CDR3 DNA is TGTGCCAGCACCAGAACAGGGAGCTGGGACACCGGGGAGCTGTTTTTT. This sequence encodes CASTRTGSWDTGELFF.

This chain uses TRBV7-8 with TRBJ2-2; TRBD2 agrees at 13 bases. This CDR3 is built from 17 residues. The V and J ends lost 5 bases and 5 bases, in that order; junction bases with no gene match: 8. Germline V CDR1 and CDR2: SGHVS, FQNEAQ. The CDR3 reads CASSRGLAGVGTGELFF. The CDR3 region has the DNA TGTGCCAGCAGCAGAGGACTAGCGGGAGTAGGTACCGGGGAGCTGTTTTTT.

The chain joins TRBV7-9 to TRBJ1-2, with TRBD1 matching 9 bases. The CDR3 loop spans 18 amino acids. Germline CDR1 SEHNR, CDR2 FQNEAQ (reference sequence). Trimming cost V 4 bases and J 8 bases; bases outside gene matches: 20. CDR3 nucleotides: TGTGCCAGCAGCTCCAATAGCGACTTGGGACAGGGCCGGGGAGGCTACACCTTC. It codes for CASSSNSDLGQGRGGYTF.